This paragraph reports one T cell receptor beta chain. This PCR relied on a set of 60 Vbeta primers and 13 Jbeta primers. Sequencing was performed with immunoSEQ multiplex PCR; in TCRdb, only in-frame clones are kept and a portion is missing. The sample records 100,000 to 150,000 clones, 76% being singletons. The sample originates from a study of cytomegalovirus exposure and HLA in healthy donors. V shed 2 bases and J shed 0 bases, with 8 bases lying between them. The CDR3 sequence is 14 residues long. Germline V gives CDR1 KGHSH, CDR2 LQKENI. The chain combines TRBV18 with TRBJ2-7; D call uncertain. The clonotype was recovered from a man aged 45-65 years in good health and CMV-seronegative. Input material: PBMCs. CDR3 nucleotides: TGTGCCAGCTCACCAAGTCAGTACTCCTACGAGCAGTACTTC. Protein: CASSPSQYSYEQYF.